Following are 18 T cell receptor beta chains from one sample sequenced in a study of cytomegalovirus exposure and HLA in healthy donors (dated by TCRdb to the late 2010s). The library was built by means of the immunoSEQ multiplex PCR assay. For the multiplex PCR, a mixture combining 60 forward primers for TCR Vbeta segments and 13 reverse primers for TCR Jbeta segments was used. Here the immuneACCESS table is served through TCRdb, limited to in-frame sequences with V and J called. Missing clones are a known gap in these copies; in checked studies unresolved V genes cover under half, and the rest lacks a known reason. Counted in this sample were approximately 150,000 clones; about 75% of them appeared once. The ten top clones hold approximately 4.6% of the sample. The material sequenced was PBMCs. These receptors were collected from a man aged 18 to 29 in good health and CMV-seropositive.

The genes are TRBV29-1 and TRBJ2-2, with TRBD1 matching 11 bases. CDR1 and CDR2 (germline): SQVTM, ANQGSEA. The CDR3 has 17 residues. J was trimmed by 1 base and V by 4 bases; bases with no gene match: 8. The CDR3 DNA reads as TGCAGCGTTGCGATTGGACAGGGGGCGTGGAACACCGGGGAGCTGTTTTTT. Residues: CSVAIGQGAWNTGELFF.

The CDR3, as DNA: TGCGCCAGCAGCTTGGGGCTAGTCTCAGAGACCCAGTACTTC. This encodes CASSLGLVSETQYF. The gene calls are TRBV5-1 and TRBJ2-5, with D unclear. Germline CDR1 reads SGHRS; CDR2 reads YFSETQ. The CDR3 spans 14 residues. Trimming left V 0 bases short and J 4 bases short, with 10 bases between.

This chain links TRBV29-1 with TRBJ1-1, with unresolved D. The V and J ends lost 3 bases and 6 bases respectively, with 11 bases between them. Germline lookup yields CDR1 SQVTM and CDR2 ANQGSEA. The CDR3 sequence is 12 residues long. The CDR3 protein is CSVDGGISEAFF. In DNA form, the CDR3 reads TGCAGCGTTGATGGCGGGATATCTGAAGCTTTCTTT. Drawing the rest from reference TRBV29-1 and TRBJ1-1, the complete variable domain is SAVISQKPSRDICQRGTSLTIQCQVDSQVTMMFWYRQQPGQSLTLIATANQGSEATYESGFVIDKFPISRPNLTFSTLTVSNMSPEDSSIYLCSVDGGISEAFFGQGTRLTVV.

This chain connects TRBV4-1 to TRBJ1-5, with D possibly TRBD1 on 6 matching bases. CDR3 length equals 15 residues. Trimming took off 0 bases at V and 5 bases at J, with 11 bases between the two ends. Looked up from germline, CDR1 is MGHRA and CDR2 is YSYEKL. In DNA, the CDR3 is TGCGCCAGCAGCCAAGACACACAGGGATATCAGCCCCAGCATTTT. It encodes CASSQDTQGYQPQHF.

J is TRBJ2-2 and V is TRBV11-3, with TRBD1 identical over 8 bases. Unmatched junction bases numbered 0, after V lost 1 base and J lost 2 bases. Germline V gene data show CDR1 as SGHNT and CDR2 as YENEEA. This CDR3 comprises 15 residues. CDR3 coding DNA: TGTGCCAGCAGCTTAGCAGGGGGCAACACCGGGGAGCTGTTTTTT. Protein product: CASSLAGGNTGELFF.

This clone was picked up a small number of times. V usage is TRBV28 and J usage is TRBJ2-5; 9 bases map to TRBD1. J gave up 4 bases and V 3 bases, and 12 bases lay outside the gene matches. The CDR3 spans 17 residues. Germline CDR1 and CDR2: MDHEN and SYDVKM. The CDR3 region has the DNA TGTGCCAGCAGTTTCGTTTCCGGGACAGGGTTATTAGAGACCCAGTACTTC. Translating it yields CASSFVSGTGLLETQYF.

The chain employs TRBV19 and TRBJ1-3; TRBD1 is a possible D gene (6 bases). Germline assignment: CDR1 LNHDA and CDR2 SQIVND (reference sequence). V shed 1 base and J shed 0 bases, with 7 bases lying between them. The CDR3 is 15 residues long. The CDR3 region has the DNA TGTGCCAGTAGTATAGGGGACAACTCTGGAAACACCATATATTTT. Its protein is CASSIGDNSGNTIYF. The entire variable domain, with the rest obtained from reference TRBV19 and TRBJ1-3, is as follows: DGGITQSPKYLFRKEGQNVTLSCEQNLNHDAMYWYRQDPGQGLRLIYYSQIVNDFQKGDIAEGYSVSREKKESFPLTVTSAQKNPTAFYLCASSIGDNSGNTIYFGEGSWLTVV.

This chain uses TRBV5-8 with TRBJ2-7, with TRBD1 matching 7 bases. V shed 4 bases, J shed 1 base, and the junction held 2 bases outside the gene matches. Germline V lookup: CDR1 SGHTS, CDR2 YDEGEE. The CDR3 sequence is 13 residues long. The CDR3 is CASSLTGSYEQYV. The CDR3 DNA reads as TGTGCCAGCAGCCTGACAGGGTCCTACGAGCAGTACGTC.

This clone turned up a few times. The rearrangement joins TRBV6-4 to TRBJ2-3; 9 nucleotides agree with TRBD1. Germline lookup yields CDR1 MRHNA and CDR2 SNTAGT. Trimming removed 2 bases from V and 4 bases from J; junction bases left unmatched: 7. The CDR3 runs to 16 residues. Here the CDR3 DNA reads TGTGCCAGCAGTGACACAGGGGGCAGGGGGCCAGATACGCAGTATTTT. This translates into CASSDTGGRGPDTQYF.

This clone was observed a few times. The chain links TRBV7-2 to TRBJ1-5; 9 bases line up with TRBD1. The CDR3 covers 16 residues. V shed 1 base, J shed 5 bases, and the junction held 6 bases outside the gene matches. Per the germline V gene, CDR1 is SGHTA and CDR2 is FQGNSA. This CDR3 reads CASSLEGTGNYQPQHF. CDR3 coding DNA: TGTGCCAGCAGCTTAGAGGGGACAGGGAATTATCAGCCCCAGCATTTT. Looking up the rest from reference TRBV7-2 and TRBJ1-5 gives the full variable domain: GAGVSQSPSNKVTEKGKDVELRCDPISGHTALYWYRQSLGQGLEFLIYFQGNSAPDKSGLPSDRFSAERTGGSVSTLTIQRTQQEDSAVYLCASSLEGTGNYQPQHFGDGTRLSIL.

This sequence joins TRBV27 and TRBJ1-5, with 7 bases lining up with TRBD1. The CDR3 has 18 residues. Trimming cost V 6 bases and J 0 bases; bases outside gene matches: 14. Germline loops: CDR1 MNHEY, CDR2 SMNVEV (reference sequence). CDR3 region: CASSTSGTAGYSNQPQHF. As DNA, the CDR3 is TGTGCCAGCAGCACATCCGGGACAGCCGGTTATAGCAATCAGCCCCAGCATTTT.

The chain recombines TRBV5-4 with TRBJ2-6, with no clear D. Germline values: CDR1 SGHNT, CDR2 YYREEE (reference sequence). V was pared by 2 bases and J by 4 bases, with 16 bases between. The CDR3 is 17 residues long. This CDR3 is CASSLGSGVSGANVLTF. CDR3 in DNA: TGTGCCAGCAGCTTAGGATCCGGAGTCTCCGGGGCCAACGTCCTGACTTTC.

This clone has just one count. This CDR3 is also generated by other DNA sequences in the sample. The rearrangement uses TRBV30 and TRBJ2-2; no reliable D call. This CDR3 contains 16 residues. CDR1 GTSNPN and CDR2 SVGIG come from the germline V gene (reference sequence). Trimming stripped 0 bases from V and 6 bases from J, with 17 bases between. The CDR3 DNA sequence: TGTGCCTGGAGTGTACATGTGGGCCTCGTCCCCGGGGAGCTGTTTTTT. Translated, it gives CAWSVHVGLVPGELFF.

This sequence joins TRBV7-9 and TRBJ2-1; unclear D gene. The CDR3 is 14 residues long. The V gene's germline CDR1 is SEHNR and CDR2 FQNEAQ (reference sequence). The ends were cut back, 6 bases at V and 8 bases at J, with 17 bases in the middle. The CDR3: CASSPSLAVDEQFF. In nucleotides, the CDR3 is TGTGCCAGCAGTCCCTCACTTGCGGTCGATGAGCAGTTCTTC.

This clone came up once. The same CDR3 can be traced to other DNA sequences in this sample. The chain joins TRBV15 to TRBJ1-1, with TRBD1 matching over 8 bases. The CDR3 has 14 amino acids. V dropped 5 bases and J dropped 2; count of bases not matched to a gene: 4. Germline V gives CDR1 LNHNV, CDR2 YYDKDF (reference sequence). In DNA form, the CDR3 reads TGTGCCACCAGCCGAGGACAGGGCAACACTGAAGCTTTCTTT. Its protein is CATSRGQGNTEAFF.

The sample holds a few counts of this clone. The chain links TRBV6-5 to TRBJ2-3, with 9 bases lining up with TRBD1. The CDR3 is 15 residues long. Trimming at V came to 5 bases and at J to 2 bases, leaving 5 bases not matched to a gene. Germline values: CDR1 MNHEY, CDR2 SVGAGI. CDR3 in amino acids: CASSRQGVATDTQYF. The CDR3 region has the DNA TGTGCCAGCAGTCGACAGGGGGTGGCCACAGATACGCAGTATTTT.

The chain joins TRBV25-1 to TRBJ2-3; D is possibly TRBD2 (7 bases). The germline V and J ends were trimmed by 6 bases and 9 bases, with 16 bases remaining between them. The CDR3 spans 13 residues. The germline V gene has CDR1 MGHDK and CDR2 SYGVNS. The CDR3 nucleotides are TGTGCCAGCAGCTCCGGGGGGCCCGGCACGCAGTATTTT. This codes for CASSSGGPGTQYF.

Only one count was recorded for this clone. The chain employs TRBV5-1 and TRBJ2-2; TRBD1 agrees at 7 bases. Germline V gene data show CDR1 as SGHRS and CDR2 as YFSETQ. J was trimmed by 8 bases and V by 1 base; bases with no gene match: 5. The CDR3 length is 14 residues. CDR3 sequence (DNA): TGCGCCAGCAGCTTGTCCCAGGGGGAAGGGGAGCTGTTTTTT. This codes for CASSLSQGEGELFF. Variable domain in full (rest from reference TRBV5-1 and TRBJ2-2): KAGVTQTPRYLIKTRGQQVTLSCSPISGHRSVSWYQQTPGQGLQFLFEYFSETQRNKGNFPGRFSGRQFSNSRSEMNVSTLELGDSALYLCASSLSQGEGELFFGEGSRLTVL.